This entry lists 32 T cell receptor beta chains sequenced from one sample in a study of blood T cell repertoires in COVID-19. Profiling relied on immunoSEQ multiplex PCR, and the TCRdb table lists in-frame clones only, not all of them. In the table there are nearly 60,000 clones, about 84% of which are singletons. The sequenced sample was peripheral blood. These receptors originate from a man between 40 and 49 years old with active COVID-19.

The V call is TRBV5-1, the J call TRBJ2-5, with TRBD2 matching 13 bases. Germline V gene lookup returns CDR1 SGHRS and CDR2 YFSETQ. The CDR3 has 14 residues. V lost 6 bases to trimming and J lost 5 bases; unmatched junction nucleotides: 4. Here the CDR3 reads CASTRTSGGETQYF. The CDR3 DNA is TGCGCCAGCACCCGGACTAGCGGGGGCGAGACCCAGTACTTC.

This clone came up once. This chain uses TRBV6-5 with TRBJ1-1, with 9 positions matching TRBD1. CDR1 and CDR2 (germline): MNHEY, SVGAGI. The length of the CDR3 is 15 residues. The ends lost 4 bases at V and 1 base at J; junction bases unmatched: 4. CDR3 DNA sequence: TGTGCCAGCAGTTTGACACAGGGGGCGAACACTGAAGCTTTCTTT. Translating gives CASSLTQGANTEAFF.

The genes are TRBV27 and TRBJ1-2; a possible D gene is TRBD1 (6 bases). The germline gives CDR1 MNHEY, CDR2 SMNVEV (reference sequence). The CDR3 has 14 residues. Between the trimmed V and J ends, which lost 6 bases and 2 bases, there was a span of 13 bases. The CDR3 DNA follows: TGTGCCAGCAGCCGTCTCCAGGGGAACTATGGCTACACCTTC. It translates to CASSRLQGNYGYTF.

This rearrangement joins TRBV6-1 to TRBJ2-2, with TRBD1 matching over 8 bases. The germline V gene has CDR1 MNHNS and CDR2 SASEGT. The length of the CDR3 is 16 residues. J gave up 7 bases and V 2 bases, and 9 bases lay outside the gene matches. The CDR3 region is CASSEPGQGGSGELFF. In DNA form, the CDR3 reads TGTGCCAGCAGTGAACCCGGACAGGGAGGTAGCGGGGAGCTGTTTTTT.

The chain recombines TRBV28 with TRBJ1-2; 8 positions match TRBD1. V was pared by 6 bases and J by 5 bases, with 17 bases of the junction left unmatched. The CDR3 loop spans 17 amino acids. CDR1 and CDR2 from the germline V gene are MDHEN and SYDVKM. The CDR3 loop reads CASRSSAGRGQLYGYTF. DNA of the CDR3: TGTGCCAGCAGATCATCGGCGGGCAGGGGGCAATTATATGGCTACACCTTC.

The rearrangement joins TRBV7-9 to TRBJ2-5, with a weak D call TRBD2 (5 bases). The CDR3 extends over 14 amino acids. Trimming stripped 0 bases from V and 5 bases from J, with 10 bases between. CDR1 SEHNR and CDR2 FQNEAQ come from the germline V gene (reference sequence). For the CDR3, the DNA is TGTGCCAGCAGCTTAGCGCGGGTTTGGGAGACCCAGTACTTC. Translated: CASSLARVWETQYF.

This rearrangement joins TRBV3-1 (or the pseudogene TRBV3-2) to TRBJ1-1, with D unclear. Germline values: CDR1 LGHDT, CDR2 YNNKEL (reference sequence). V lost 1 base and J 6 bases, leaving 9 bases between the germline ends. This CDR3 is 13 amino acids long. The CDR3 DNA follows: TGTGCCAGCAGCCAAGGGACCGGGGCTGAAGCTTTCTTT. This encodes CASSQGTGAEAFF.

The chain employs TRBV7-2 and TRBJ2-3, with 10 positions matching TRBD2. With V trimmed by 2 bases and J by 4 bases, 3 bases remained unmatched. Germline V gene sequence: CDR1 SGHTA, CDR2 FQGNSA. This CDR3 has 15 residues. As DNA, the CDR3 is TGTGCCAGCAGCTTAACTAGCGGGAACGCAGATACGCAGTATTTT. Its protein product is CASSLTSGNADTQYF. The variable domain in full, completed from reference TRBV7-2 and TRBJ2-3, reads GAGVSQSPSNKVTEKGKDVELRCDPISGHTALYWYRQSLGQGLEFLIYFQGNSAPDKSGLPSDRFSAERTGGSVSTLTIQRTQQEDSAVYLCASSLTSGNADTQYFGPGTRLTVL.

V usage is TRBV11-1 and J usage is TRBJ2-5; TRBD1 might be the D (6 bases). Germline-derived CDR1 and CDR2 are SGHAT and FQDESV (reference sequence). V was pared by 1 base and J by 1 base, with 10 bases between. CDR3 size: 15 residues. The CDR3 spells CASSLGGRRQETQYF. In DNA form, the CDR3 reads TGTGCCAGCAGCTTAGGGGGGCGCCGCCAAGAGACCCAGTACTTC.

The chain joins TRBV18 to TRBJ2-1; TRBD2 is a possible D gene (5 bases). V dropped 2 bases and J dropped 9 bases, with 17 bases sitting between them. The CDR3 has 15 residues. From germline, CDR1 is KGHSH and CDR2 LQKENI. For the CDR3, the DNA is TGTGCCAGCTCACCATATAGCGAGGCGAAGTTTGAGCAGTTCTTC. Protein product: CASSPYSEAKFEQFF. The entire variable domain, with the rest obtained from reference TRBV18 and TRBJ2-1, is as follows: NAGVMQNPRHLVRRRGQEARLRCSPMKGHSHVYWYRQLPEEGLKFMVYLQKENIIDESGMPKERFSAEFPKEGPSILRIQQVVRGDSAAYFCASSPYSEAKFEQFFGPGTRLTVL.

The chain joins TRBV15 to TRBJ2-4; 9 nucleotides agree with TRBD2. There are 14 residues in the CDR3. Germline CDR1 reads LNHNV; CDR2 reads YYDKDF (reference sequence). With 8 bases clipped from V and 8 bases from J, the junction kept 10 bases outside the gene matches. Written as DNA, the CDR3 is TGTGCCACCGGGACGGCGGGAGGGCCGCACATTCAGTACTTC. This translates into CATGTAGGPHIQYF.

This clone came up a few times. The chain employs TRBV5-1 and TRBJ1-2, with 9 bases matching TRBD1. J was trimmed by 6 bases and V by 4 bases; bases with no gene match: 1. The germline V gene encodes CDR1 SGHRS and CDR2 YFSETQ. The CDR3 is 12 residues long. Here the CDR3 reads CASSRTGDGYTF. Here the CDR3 DNA reads TGCGCCAGCAGCAGGACAGGGGATGGCTACACCTTC.

As to this clone: At one end, the junction sequence differs from germline, possibly due to a read error. The rearrangement links TRBV7-3 to TRBJ2-1, with TRBD2 matching over 9 bases. Per the germline V gene, CDR1 is SGHTA and CDR2 is FQGTGA. The CDR3 is 15 residues long. The CDR3 region is CASSLRLAEYNKQFF. DNA of the CDR3: TGTGCCAGCAGCCTCCGACTAGCGGAATACAATAAGCAGTTCTTC.

The chain couples TRBV21-1 to TRBJ2-1; the listed D gene, TRBD1, was not tested against the DNA. TRBV21-1 is assigned pseudogene status. This CDR3 is 16 amino acids long. The CDR3 DNA is TGTGCCAGCAGCAAAGTGGACAGACCCTCCTACAATGAGCAGTTCTTC. This translates into CASSKVDRPSYNEQFF.

The sample holds one count of this clone. CDR3 in DNA: TGTGCCAGCAGCCACTCCGGGGAGGCGGAGACCCAGTACTTC. Amino acid sequence: CASSHSGEAETQYF. V is TRBV6-6 and J is TRBJ2-5, with a possible D match to TRBD2 (6 bases). Germline V lookup: CDR1 MNHNY, CDR2 SVGAGI (reference sequence). The length of the CDR3 is 14 residues. V lost 6 bases, J lost 5 bases, and 16 bases lay in between.

CDR3: CASSPVPGQADEQYF. The CDR3, as DNA: TGTGCCAGCTCACCCGTACCGGGACAGGCGGACGAGCAGTACTTC. The chain carries TRBV18 and TRBJ2-7, with TRBD1 matching over 8 bases. Germline V lookup: CDR1 KGHSH, CDR2 LQKENI. With 3 bases clipped from V and 5 bases from J, the junction kept 9 bases outside the gene matches. There are 15 residues in the CDR3.

V and J are TRBV27 and TRBJ2-7; 8 bases line up with TRBD1. The CDR3 loop spans 14 amino acids. Germline V CDR1 and CDR2: MNHEY, SMNVEV (reference sequence). V lost 1 base to trimming and J lost 5 bases; unmatched junction nucleotides: 4. The CDR3 sequence: CASSLFQGADEQYF. The CDR3 DNA is TGTGCCAGCAGTTTATTTCAGGGGGCCGACGAGCAGTACTTC.

This clone was seen only once. V is TRBV7-8 and J is TRBJ1-3; D remains ambiguous. Trimming pared 3 bases from V and 0 bases from J, leaving 12 bases between. The CDR3 contains 16 residues. Per germline, CDR1 SGHVS and CDR2 FQNEAQ. The CDR3 DNA sequence: TGTGCCAGCAGCTTTCGAGCGGTCCTCTCTGGAAACACCATATATTTT. Translating it yields CASSFRAVLSGNTIYF.

This chain's CDR3 is CASSPPGGREYF. In nucleotides, the CDR3 is TGTGCCAGCTCACCACCGGGAGGGAGGGAGTACTTC. The chain couples TRBV18 to TRBJ2-7; 7 nucleotides line up with TRBD2. CDR1 and CDR2 (germline): KGHSH, LQKENI. V lost 0 bases and J lost 11; bases outside the gene matches: 4. This CDR3 is 12 amino acids long.

The chain has TRBV6-5 and TRBJ1-2; 9 positions match TRBD1. V lost 2 bases and J lost 5; bases outside the gene matches: 9. This CDR3 is built from 16 residues. Germline V gene sequence: CDR1 MNHEY, CDR2 SVGAGI. In nucleotides, the CDR3 is TGTGCCAGCAGTTACGTAGGACAGGGGTTAAAATATGGCTACACCTTC. As protein: CASSYVGQGLKYGYTF.

The genes are TRBV2 and TRBJ2-7; 9 positions match TRBD1. Germline lookup yields CDR1 SNHLY and CDR2 FYNNEI. The CDR3 is 14 amino acids. V gave up 8 bases and J gave up 2 bases; unmatched junction bases: 7. Written as DNA, the CDR3 is TGTGCCAGCGGAACCCGGGACAGGGCCTACGAGCAGTACTTC. As protein: CASGTRDRAYEQYF.

Here the CDR3 reads CASSLSPGTVNEQFF. The CDR3 DNA sequence: TGTGCCAGCAGTTTGTCCCCCGGGACAGTAAATGAGCAGTTCTTC. V and J are TRBV7-3 and TRBJ2-1, with TRBD1 matching over 7 bases. The V gene's germline CDR1 is SGHTA and CDR2 FQGTGA. The CDR3 consists of 15 residues. Losses at the gene ends were 6 bases for V and 7 bases for J; bases not matched to a gene: 12.

The chain recombines TRBV5-4 with TRBJ2-3, with TRBD2 matching 11 bases. The V gene end was trimmed by 2 bases and the J gene end by 5 bases; junction bases not matched to a gene: 7. CDR3 length: 16 residues. Germline values: CDR1 SGHNT, CDR2 YYREEE (reference sequence). This chain's CDR3 is CASSLDPGLAEDTQYF. The CDR3 DNA follows: TGTGCCAGCAGCTTAGACCCGGGACTAGCGGAAGATACGCAGTATTTT.

CDR3 in amino acids: CASRAIDTQYF. The DNA for the CDR3 is TGTGCCAGCAGAGCAATCGATACGCAGTATTTT. V and J are TRBV3-1 (or the pseudogene TRBV3-2) and TRBJ2-3; no firm D call. Germline V gene data show CDR1 as LGHDT and CDR2 as YNNKEL (reference sequence). The CDR3 length is 11 residues. The V gene lost 6 bases and the J gene lost 6 bases, with 7 bases spanning the gap.

The rearrangement joins TRBV6-5 to TRBJ1-3; D remains ambiguous. Germline CDR1 and CDR2: MNHEY and SVGAGI. The V end was cut by 5 bases, the J end by 0 bases, with 8 bases between. The CDR3 totals 14 residues. The DNA for the CDR3 is TGTGCCAGCAGTCCCAGCGGCTCTGGAAACACCATATATTTT. It encodes CASSPSGSGNTIYF.

The chain is built from TRBV11-2 and TRBJ1-2, with 10 bases that match TRBD1. In germline, CDR1 is SGHAT, CDR2 FQNNGV. This CDR3 is 14 amino acids long. V dropped 3 bases and J dropped 5; count of bases not matched to a gene: 3. This chain's CDR3 is CASSFGQGGYGYTF. For the CDR3, the DNA is TGTGCCAGCAGCTTTGGACAGGGGGGATATGGCTACACCTTC.

This clone appeared once. This chain links TRBV24-1 with TRBJ2-2; possibly TRBD1 for D (5 bases). V was clipped by 3 bases and J by 5 bases, with 6 bases between them. This CDR3 has 13 amino acids. The germline CDR1 and CDR2 sequences are KGHDR and SFDVKD. CDR3 nucleotide sequence: TGTGCCACCAGTGATCCAGGGACCGGGGAGCTGTTTTTT. This encodes CATSDPGTGELFF.

Only a few counts were recorded for this clone. This sequence joins TRBV7-9 and TRBJ1-4; 9 positions match TRBD1. The CDR3 has 16 residues. Germline CDR1 is SEHNR and CDR2 is FQNEAQ (reference sequence). V shed 5 bases and J 7 bases; nucleotides not matched to a gene: 11. The DNA of the CDR3 is TGTGCCAGCAGCCTACCGGACAGGGGAATAAGTGAAAAACTGTTTTTT. Translated: CASSLPDRGISEKLFF.

The chain uses TRBV3-1 (or the pseudogene TRBV3-2) and TRBJ2-1, with D unresolved. Looked up from germline, CDR1 is LGHDT and CDR2 is YNNKEL (reference sequence). The CDR3 spans 14 residues. Trimming left V 0 bases short and J 5 bases short, with 8 bases between. DNA for the CDR3: TGTGCCAGCAGCCAAGATTACAGCCACAATGAGCAGTTCTTC. Translating gives CASSQDYSHNEQFF.

The chain has TRBV5-8 and TRBJ1-6; TRBD1 matches at 9 bases. V lost 0 bases and J lost 8; bases outside the gene matches: 6. Per the germline V gene, CDR1 is SGHTS and CDR2 is YDEGEE. This CDR3 is 16 amino acids long. CDR3 in DNA: TGTGCCAGCAGCTTGGCAGGACAGGGGATATATTCACCCCTCCACTTT. Its protein is CASSLAGQGIYSPLHF.

This clone appeared a few times. The genes are TRBV28 and TRBJ2-2; 11 positions match TRBD2. Germline-derived CDR1 and CDR2 are MDHEN and SYDVKM. Germline trimming cut 4 bases from V and 6 bases from J; bases unmatched to any gene: 7. CDR3 length equals 16 residues. This chain's CDR3 is CASSSLAGGHPGELFF. The CDR3 region has the DNA TGTGCCAGCAGTTCTCTAGCGGGAGGTCACCCCGGGGAGCTGTTTTTT.

The J gene is TRBJ1-1, the V gene TRBV20-1; D gene ambiguous. The CDR3 extends over 11 amino acids. Germline V lookup: CDR1 DFQATT, CDR2 SNEGSKA (reference sequence). The V end lost 5 bases, the J end lost 1 base, and 5 bases lay between the germline ends. The CDR3 reads CSAGSNTEAFF. The CDR3 DNA reads as TGCAGTGCTGGCTCGAACACTGAAGCTTTCTTT.